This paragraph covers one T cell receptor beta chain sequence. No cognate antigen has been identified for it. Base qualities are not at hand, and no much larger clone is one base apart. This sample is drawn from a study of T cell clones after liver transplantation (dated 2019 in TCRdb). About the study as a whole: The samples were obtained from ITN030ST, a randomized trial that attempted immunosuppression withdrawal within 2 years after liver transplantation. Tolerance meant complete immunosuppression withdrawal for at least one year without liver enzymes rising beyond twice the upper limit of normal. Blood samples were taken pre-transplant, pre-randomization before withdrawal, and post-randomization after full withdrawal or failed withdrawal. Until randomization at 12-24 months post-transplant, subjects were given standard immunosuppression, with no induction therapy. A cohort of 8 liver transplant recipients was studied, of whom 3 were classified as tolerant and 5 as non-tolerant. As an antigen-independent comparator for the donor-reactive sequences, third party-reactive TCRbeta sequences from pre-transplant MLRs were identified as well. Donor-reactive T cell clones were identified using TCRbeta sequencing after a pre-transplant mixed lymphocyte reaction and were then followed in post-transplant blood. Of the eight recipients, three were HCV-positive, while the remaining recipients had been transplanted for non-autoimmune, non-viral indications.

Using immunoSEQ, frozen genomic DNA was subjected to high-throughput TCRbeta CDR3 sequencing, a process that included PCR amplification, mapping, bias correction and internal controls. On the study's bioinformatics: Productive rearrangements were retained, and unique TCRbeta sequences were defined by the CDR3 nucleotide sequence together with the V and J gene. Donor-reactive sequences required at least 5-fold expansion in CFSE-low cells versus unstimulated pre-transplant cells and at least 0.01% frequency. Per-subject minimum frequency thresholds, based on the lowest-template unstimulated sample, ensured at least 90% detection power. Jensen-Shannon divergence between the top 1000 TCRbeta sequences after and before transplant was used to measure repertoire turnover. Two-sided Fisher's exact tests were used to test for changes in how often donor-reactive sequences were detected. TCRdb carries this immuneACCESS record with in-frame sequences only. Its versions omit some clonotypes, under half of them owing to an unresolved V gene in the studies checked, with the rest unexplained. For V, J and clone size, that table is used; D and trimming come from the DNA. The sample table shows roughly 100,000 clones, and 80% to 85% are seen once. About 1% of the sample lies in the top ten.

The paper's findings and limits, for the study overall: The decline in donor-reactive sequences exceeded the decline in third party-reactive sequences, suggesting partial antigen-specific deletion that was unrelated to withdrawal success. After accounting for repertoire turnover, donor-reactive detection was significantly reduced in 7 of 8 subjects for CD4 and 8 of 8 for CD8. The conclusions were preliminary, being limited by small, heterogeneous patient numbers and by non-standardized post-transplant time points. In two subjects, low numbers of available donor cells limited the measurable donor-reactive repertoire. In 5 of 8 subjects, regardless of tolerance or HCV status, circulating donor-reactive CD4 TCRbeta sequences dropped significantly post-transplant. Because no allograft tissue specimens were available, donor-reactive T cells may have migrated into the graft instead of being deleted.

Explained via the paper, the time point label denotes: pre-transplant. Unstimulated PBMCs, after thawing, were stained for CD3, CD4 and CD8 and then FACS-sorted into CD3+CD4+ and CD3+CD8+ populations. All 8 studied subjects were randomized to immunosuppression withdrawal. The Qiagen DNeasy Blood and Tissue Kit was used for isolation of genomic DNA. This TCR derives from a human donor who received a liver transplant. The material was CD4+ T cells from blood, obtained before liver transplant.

The DNA reads as follows: TGTGCCAGCAGCAAGGGACTAGCTCCAGAGACCCAGTACTTC. Its translation is CASSKGLAPETQYF. The sequence is built from TRBV28 and TRBJ2-5, with 9 central nucleotides matching TRBD2. The germline V gene sets CDR1 to MDHEN and CDR2 to SYDVKM. Ends trimmed: V by 6 bases, J by 4 bases; bases unmatched to a gene: 6. The CDR3 has 14 amino acids, counting the end cysteine and phenylalanine. Left in the record is the CDR3 DNA by itself, 42 bases read in frame from the first base.